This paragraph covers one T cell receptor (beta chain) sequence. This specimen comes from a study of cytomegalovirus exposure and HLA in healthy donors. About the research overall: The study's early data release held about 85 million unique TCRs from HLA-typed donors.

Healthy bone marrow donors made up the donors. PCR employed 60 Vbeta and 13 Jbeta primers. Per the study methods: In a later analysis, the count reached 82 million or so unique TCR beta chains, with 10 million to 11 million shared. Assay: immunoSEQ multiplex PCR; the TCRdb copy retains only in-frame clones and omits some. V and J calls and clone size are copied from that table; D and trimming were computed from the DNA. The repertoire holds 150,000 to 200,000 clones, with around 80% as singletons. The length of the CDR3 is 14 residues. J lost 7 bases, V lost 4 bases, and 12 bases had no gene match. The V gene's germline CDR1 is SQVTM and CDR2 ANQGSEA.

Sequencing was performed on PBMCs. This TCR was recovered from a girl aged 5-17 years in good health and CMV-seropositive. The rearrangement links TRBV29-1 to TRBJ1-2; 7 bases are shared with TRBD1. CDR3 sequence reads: CSVARRGQGGGYTF. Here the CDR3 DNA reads TGCAGCGTTGCCCGAAGGGGGCAGGGAGGTGGCTACACCTTC.